This entry is about one TCR beta chain. Its antigen remains unknown. Trimming stripped 6 bases from V and 0 bases from J, with 11 bases between. Per the germline V gene, CDR1 is MNHNY and CDR2 is SVGAGI (reference sequence). The CDR3 has 15 amino acids. The entry originates in a study of beta chain features in type 1 diabetes. The isolated RNA, all of it, was reverse transcribed, so expressed TCRB transcripts were what got sequenced. Generated by immunoSEQ multiplex PCR, the TCRdb table keeps only in-frame clones and is missing some. The data contain 160,000 or so clones, approximately 8.4% of them singletons. The study's findings and limits: Researchers caution that PCR might favor shorter templates, equally among patients and controls.

The clonotype originates from a woman under 30 in good health. The V call is TRBV6-6, the J call TRBJ2-2; D gene ambiguous. The sequenced sample was central memory CD4+ T cells from blood. This CDR3 is CASSPVLPNTGELFF. CDR3 coding DNA: TGTGCCAGCAGCCCCGTCCTTCCGAACACCGGGGAGCTGTTTTTT.